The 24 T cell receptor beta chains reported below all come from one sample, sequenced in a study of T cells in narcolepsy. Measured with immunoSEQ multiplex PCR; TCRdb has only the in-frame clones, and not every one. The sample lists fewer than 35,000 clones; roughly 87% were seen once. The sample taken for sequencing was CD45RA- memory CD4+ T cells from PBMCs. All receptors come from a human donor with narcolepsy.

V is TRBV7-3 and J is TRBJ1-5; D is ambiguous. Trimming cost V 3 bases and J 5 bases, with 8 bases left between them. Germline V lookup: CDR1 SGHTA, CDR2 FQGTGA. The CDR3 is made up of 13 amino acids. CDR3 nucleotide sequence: TGTGCCAGCAGCTTTAACCGCGATCAGCCCCAGCATTTT. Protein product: CASSFNRDQPQHF.

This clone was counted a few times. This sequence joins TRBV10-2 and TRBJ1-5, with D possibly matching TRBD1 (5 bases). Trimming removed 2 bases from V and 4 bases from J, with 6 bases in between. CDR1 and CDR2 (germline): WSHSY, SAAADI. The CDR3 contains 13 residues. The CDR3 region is CASSEGGNQPQHF. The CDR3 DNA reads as TGCGCCAGCAGTGAGGGGGGGAATCAGCCCCAGCATTTT.

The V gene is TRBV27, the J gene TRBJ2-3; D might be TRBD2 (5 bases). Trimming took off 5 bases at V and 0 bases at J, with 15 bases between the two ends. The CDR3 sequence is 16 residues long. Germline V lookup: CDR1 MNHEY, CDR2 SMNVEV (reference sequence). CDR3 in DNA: TGTGCCAGCAGTCGAAAGGCGGGCCTTAGCACAGATACGCAGTATTTT. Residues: CASSRKAGLSTDTQYF.

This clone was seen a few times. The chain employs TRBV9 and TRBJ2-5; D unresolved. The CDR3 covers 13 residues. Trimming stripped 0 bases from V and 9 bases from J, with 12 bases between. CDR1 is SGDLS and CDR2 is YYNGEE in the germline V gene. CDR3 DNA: TGTGCCAGCAGCGTAGCTGTGGCGGCTGCCCAGTACTTC. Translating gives CASSVAVAAAQYF.

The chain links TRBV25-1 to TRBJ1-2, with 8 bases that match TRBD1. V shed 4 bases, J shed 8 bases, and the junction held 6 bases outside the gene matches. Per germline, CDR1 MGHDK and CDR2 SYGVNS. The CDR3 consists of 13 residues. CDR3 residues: CASSVPGGGGYTF. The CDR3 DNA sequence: TGTGCCAGCAGTGTTCCAGGGGGCGGGGGCTACACCTTC.

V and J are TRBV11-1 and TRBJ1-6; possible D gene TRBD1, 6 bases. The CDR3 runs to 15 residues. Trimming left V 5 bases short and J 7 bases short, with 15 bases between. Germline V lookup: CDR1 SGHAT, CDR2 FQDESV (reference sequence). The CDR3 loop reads CASSILGAANSPLHF. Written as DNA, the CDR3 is TGTGCCAGCAGCATCCTGGGGGCGGCCAATTCACCCCTCCACTTT.

CDR3 loop: CASIRRGETLGYTF. Written as DNA, the CDR3 is TGTGCCAGCATTCGACGAGGGGAGACCTTGGGCTACACCTTC. The rearrangement links TRBV2 to TRBJ1-2; possible D gene TRBD1, 5 bases. Per the germline V gene, CDR1 is SNHLY and CDR2 is FYNNEI. The ends were cut back, 7 bases at V and 8 bases at J, with 20 bases in the middle. This CDR3 comprises 14 residues.

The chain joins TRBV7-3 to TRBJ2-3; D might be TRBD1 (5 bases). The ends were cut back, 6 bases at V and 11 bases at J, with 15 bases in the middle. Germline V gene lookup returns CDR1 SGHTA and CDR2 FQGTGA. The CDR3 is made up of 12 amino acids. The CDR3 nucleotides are TGTGCCAGCAGTCCAACAGGAAGCCTGCAGTATTTT. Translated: CASSPTGSLQYF.

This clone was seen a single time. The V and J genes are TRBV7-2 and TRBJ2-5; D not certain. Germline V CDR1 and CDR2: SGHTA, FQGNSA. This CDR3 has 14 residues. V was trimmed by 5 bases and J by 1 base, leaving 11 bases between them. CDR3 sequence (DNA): TGTGCCAGCAGCCCCTTGGGTCTCCAAGAGACCCAGTACTTC. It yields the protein CASSPLGLQETQYF. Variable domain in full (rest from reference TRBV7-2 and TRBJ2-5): GAGVSQSPSNKVTEKGKDVELRCDPISGHTALYWYRQSLGQGLEFLIYFQGNSAPDKSGLPSDRFSAERTGGSVSTLTIQRTQQEDSAVYLCASSPLGLQETQYFGPGTRLLVL.

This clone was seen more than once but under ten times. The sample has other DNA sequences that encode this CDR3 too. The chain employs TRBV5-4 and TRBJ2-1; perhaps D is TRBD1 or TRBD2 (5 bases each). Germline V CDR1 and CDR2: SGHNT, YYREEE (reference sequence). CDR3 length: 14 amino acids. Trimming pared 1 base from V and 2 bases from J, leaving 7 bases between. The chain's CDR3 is CASSLRGAYNEQFF. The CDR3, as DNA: TGTGCCAGCAGCTTGCGGGGCGCCTACAATGAGCAGTTCTTC. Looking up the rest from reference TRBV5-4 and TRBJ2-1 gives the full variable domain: ETGVTQSPTHLIKTRGQQVTLRCSSQSGHNTVSWYQQALGQGPQFIFQYYREEENGRGNFPPRFSGLQFPNYSSELNVNALELDDSALYLCASSLRGAYNEQFFGPGTRLTVL.

The CDR3, as DNA: TGTGCCAGCAGTGAATATAACGGCCCGAGCGAGCAGTACTTC. This encodes CASSEYNGPSEQYF. The rearrangement uses TRBV25-1 and TRBJ2-5; D is ambiguous. The J call may be in error: the DNA end matches TRBJ2-7 better. This CDR3 contains 14 residues. The V gene's germline CDR1 is MGHDK and CDR2 SYGVNS.

The CDR3 sequence: CASSRGVNVGNNSPLHF. In DNA form, the CDR3 reads TGTGCCAGTTCCAGGGGGGTAAATGTGGGAAATAATTCACCCCTCCACTTT. The V gene is TRBV19, the J gene TRBJ1-6, with 7 bases matching TRBD1. The CDR3 has 17 residues. After removal of 8 bases from V and 5 bases from J, the junction contained 15 bases not matched to a gene. Germline loops: CDR1 LNHDA, CDR2 SQIVND (reference sequence).

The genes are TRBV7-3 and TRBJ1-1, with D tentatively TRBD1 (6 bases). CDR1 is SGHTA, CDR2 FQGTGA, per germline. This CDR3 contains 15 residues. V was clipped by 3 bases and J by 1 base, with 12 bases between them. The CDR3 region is CASSLQGTQNTEAFF. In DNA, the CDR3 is TGTGCCAGCAGCTTGCAGGGGACTCAGAACACTGAAGCTTTCTTT.

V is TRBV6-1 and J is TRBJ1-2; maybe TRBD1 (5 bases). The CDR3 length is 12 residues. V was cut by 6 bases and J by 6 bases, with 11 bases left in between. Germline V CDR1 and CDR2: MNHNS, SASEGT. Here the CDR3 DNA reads TGTGCCAGCAGGAACCAGGGCGATGGCTACACCTTC. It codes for CASRNQGDGYTF.

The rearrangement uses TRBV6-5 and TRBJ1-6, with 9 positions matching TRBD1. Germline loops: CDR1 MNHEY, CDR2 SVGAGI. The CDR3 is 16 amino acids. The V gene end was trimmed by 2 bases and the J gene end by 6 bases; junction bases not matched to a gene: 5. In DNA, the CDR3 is TGTGCCAGCAGTTACGAGAGGACAGGGGTTAATTCACCCCTCCACTTT. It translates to CASSYERTGVNSPLHF.

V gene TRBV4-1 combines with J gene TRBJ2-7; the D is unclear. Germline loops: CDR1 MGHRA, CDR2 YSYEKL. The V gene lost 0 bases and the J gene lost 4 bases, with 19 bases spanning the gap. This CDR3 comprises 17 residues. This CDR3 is CASSQEAGENPRYEQYF. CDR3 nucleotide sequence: TGCGCCAGCAGCCAAGAGGCAGGAGAAAATCCTCGGTACGAGCAGTACTTC.

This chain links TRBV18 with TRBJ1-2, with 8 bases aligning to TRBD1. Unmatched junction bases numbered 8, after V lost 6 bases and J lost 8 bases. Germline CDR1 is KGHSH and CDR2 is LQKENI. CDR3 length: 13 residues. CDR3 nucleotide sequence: TGTGCCAGCTCCCTACGGACAGGGCAAGGCTACACCTTC. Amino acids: CASSLRTGQGYTF.

The CDR3 sequence: CASSSRRSILEAFF. The CDR3 DNA is TGTGCCAGCAGTTCACGACGGAGCATCCTTGAAGCTTTCTTT. The genes are TRBV6-6 and TRBJ1-1; no reliable D call. Deletions cut 4 bases from V and 7 bases from J, with 16 bases between. Germline V gives CDR1 MNHNY, CDR2 SVGAGI (reference sequence). CDR3 length: 14 residues.

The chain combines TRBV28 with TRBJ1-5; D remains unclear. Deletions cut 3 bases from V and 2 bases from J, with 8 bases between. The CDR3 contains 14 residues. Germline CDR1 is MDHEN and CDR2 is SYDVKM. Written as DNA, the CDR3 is TGTGCCAGCAGTTTTGTTGCGGGCAATCAGCCCCAGCATTTT. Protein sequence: CASSFVAGNQPQHF.

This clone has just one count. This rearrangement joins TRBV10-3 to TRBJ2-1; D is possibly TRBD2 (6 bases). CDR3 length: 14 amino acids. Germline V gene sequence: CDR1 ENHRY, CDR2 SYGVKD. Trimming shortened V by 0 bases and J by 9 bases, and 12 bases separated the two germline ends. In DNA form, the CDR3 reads TGTGCCATCAGTGAGTCGCGGGACGCAGGTGAGCAGTTCTTC. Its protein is CAISESRDAGEQFF.

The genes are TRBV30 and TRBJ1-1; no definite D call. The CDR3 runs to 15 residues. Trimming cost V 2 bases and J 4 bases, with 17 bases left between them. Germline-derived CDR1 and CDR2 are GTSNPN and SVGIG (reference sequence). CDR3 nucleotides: TGTGCCTGGAGTAGAGGCGCCACTCTAATCACTGAAGCTTTCTTT. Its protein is CAWSRGATLITEAFF. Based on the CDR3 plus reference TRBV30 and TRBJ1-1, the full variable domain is SQTIHQWPATLVQPVGSPLSLECTVEGTSNPNLYWYRQAAGRGLQLLFYSVGIGQISSEVPQNLSASRPQDRQFILSSKKLLLSDSGFYLCAWSRGATLITEAFFGQGTRLTVV.

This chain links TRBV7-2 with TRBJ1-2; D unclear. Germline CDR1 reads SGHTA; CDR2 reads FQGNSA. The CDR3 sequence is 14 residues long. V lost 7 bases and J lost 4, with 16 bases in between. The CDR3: CASTTDRNFYGYTF. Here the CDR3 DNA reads TGTGCCAGCACCACGGACCGCAACTTCTATGGCTACACCTTC.

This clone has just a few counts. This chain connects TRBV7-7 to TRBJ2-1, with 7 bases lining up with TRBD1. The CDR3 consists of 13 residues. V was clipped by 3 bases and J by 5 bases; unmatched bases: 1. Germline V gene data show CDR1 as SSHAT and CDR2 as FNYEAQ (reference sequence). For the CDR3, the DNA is TGTGCCAGCAGCTTGGGACAGAACAATGAGCAGTTCTTC. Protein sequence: CASSLGQNNEQFF.

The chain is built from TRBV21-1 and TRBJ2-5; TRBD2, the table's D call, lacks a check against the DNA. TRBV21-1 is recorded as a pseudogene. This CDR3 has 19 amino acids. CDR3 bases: TGTGCCAGCAGCAAAGGGGCCCGGGACGGGACTAGCGGGAAAGAGACCCAGTACTTC. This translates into CASSKGARDGTSGKETQYF.